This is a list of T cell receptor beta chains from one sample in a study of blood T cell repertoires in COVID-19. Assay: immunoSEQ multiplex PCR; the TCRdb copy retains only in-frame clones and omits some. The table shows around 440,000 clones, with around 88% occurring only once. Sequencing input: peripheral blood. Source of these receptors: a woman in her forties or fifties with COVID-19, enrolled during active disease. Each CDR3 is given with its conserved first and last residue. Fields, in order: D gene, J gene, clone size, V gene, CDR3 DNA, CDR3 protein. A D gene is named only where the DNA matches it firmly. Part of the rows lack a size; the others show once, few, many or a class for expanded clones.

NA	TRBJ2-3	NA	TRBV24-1	TGTGCCACCAGTGACTCACTCGGAGGGAGCGCAGATACGCAGTATTTT	CATSDSLGGSADTQYF
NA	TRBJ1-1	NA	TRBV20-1	TGCAGTGCTAGAGGGGACTCAGAAGCTTTCTTT	CSARGDSEAFF
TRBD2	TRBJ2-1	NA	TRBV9	TGTGCCAGCAGCCCCAAACTAGCGGCTTACAATGAGCAGTTCTTC	CASSPKLAAYNEQFF
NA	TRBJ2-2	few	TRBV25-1	TGTGCCAGCAGCCCAAGGAGGGGCACCGGGGAGCTGTTTTTT	CASSPRRGTGELFF
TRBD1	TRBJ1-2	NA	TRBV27	TGTGCCAGCAGTTTCGCCGCCGGGACAGGGAATGGCTACACCTTC	CASSFAAGTGNGYTF
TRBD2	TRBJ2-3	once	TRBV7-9	TGTGCCAGCAGCTTAGATCGCTCGGGGGGGGATACGCAGTATTTT	CASSLDRSGGDTQYF
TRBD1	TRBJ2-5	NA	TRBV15	TGTGCCACCAGCGGACAGACAGGGTTCAGGGAGACCCAGTACTTC	CATSGQTGFRETQYF
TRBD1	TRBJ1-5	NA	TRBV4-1	TGCGCCAGCAGCCAAGATAAGGACAGGGGGATATATCAGCCCCAGCATTTT	CASSQDKDRGIYQPQHF
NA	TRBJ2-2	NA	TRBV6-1	TGTGCCAGCAGTGAACAGACAGCCACCGGGGAGCTGTTTTTT	CASSEQTATGELFF
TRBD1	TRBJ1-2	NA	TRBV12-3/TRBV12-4	TGTGCCAGCAGTACAGGGGAGGATGGCTACACCTTC	CASSTGEDGYTF
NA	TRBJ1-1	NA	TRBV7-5	TGTGCCAGCAGCTTAACAGGGTATGCTTTCTTT	CASSLTGYAFF
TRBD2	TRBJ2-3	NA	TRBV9	TGTGCCAGCAGCCCCTCGGGACTAGCGGGGGGCACAGATACGCAGTATTTT	CASSPSGLAGGTDTQYF
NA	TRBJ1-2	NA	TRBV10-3	TGTGCCATCAGTGAAGGGCAGGGTAACTTTGATGGCTACACCTTC	CAISEGQGNFDGYTF
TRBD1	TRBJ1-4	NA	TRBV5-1	TGCGCCAGCAGCTCGACAGGGGGATACGCAACTAATGAAAAACTGTTTTTT	CASSSTGGYATNEKLFF
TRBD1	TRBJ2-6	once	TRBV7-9	TGTGCCTTTGCCGGGGACAGTCTCCCCTCTGGGGCCAACGTCCTGACTTTC	CAFAGDSLPSGANVLTF
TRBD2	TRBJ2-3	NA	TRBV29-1	TGCAGCGTTCAGCTAGCGGGGGCCAGCACAGATACGCAGTATTTT	CSVQLAGASTDTQYF
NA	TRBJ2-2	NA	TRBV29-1	TGCAGCGTTGAGGCGGCCACCGGGGAGCTGTTTTTT	CSVEAATGELFF
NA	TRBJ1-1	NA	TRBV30	TGTGCCTGGAGTCTTTCAGGGTGGAACACTGAAGCTTTCTTT	CAWSLSGWNTEAFF
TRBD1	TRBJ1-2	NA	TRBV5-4	TGTGCCAGCAGCTCCCCCCGGGACAGGGCCAGCTCTAACTATGGCTACACCTTC	CASSSPRDRASSNYGYTF
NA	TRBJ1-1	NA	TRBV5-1	TGCGCCAGCAGCTTGGACAGCTTTAACACTGAAGCTTTCTTT	CASSLDSFNTEAFF
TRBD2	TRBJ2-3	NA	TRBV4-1	TGCGCCAGCAGCCGATCCGGGGGGGGGTCAGATACGCAGTATTTT	CASSRSGGGSDTQYF
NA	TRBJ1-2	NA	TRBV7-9	TGTGCCAGCAGCTTAGCGTCACTTAACTATGGCTACACCTTC	CASSLASLNYGYTF
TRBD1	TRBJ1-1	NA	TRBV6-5	TGTGCCAGCAGCCCCAGGGGGCGCACTGAAGCTTTCTTT	CASSPRGRTEAFF
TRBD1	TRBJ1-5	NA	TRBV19	TGTGCCAGTAGTATCGGGACAGGGGGCGTTTTAGGCAATCAGCCCCAGCATTTT	CASSIGTGGVLGNQPQHF
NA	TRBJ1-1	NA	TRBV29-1	TGCAGCGTTGATCATAACACTGAAGCTTTCTTT	CSVDHNTEAFF
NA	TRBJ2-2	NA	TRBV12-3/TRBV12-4	TGTGCCAGCAGTCTGTCGGCCGGGGAGCTGTTTTTT	CASSLSAGELFF
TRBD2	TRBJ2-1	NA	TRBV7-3	TGTGCCAGCAGTTTAGGACTAGCGGGTGTGCATGAGCAGTTCTTC	CASSLGLAGVHEQFF
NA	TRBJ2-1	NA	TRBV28	TGTGCCAGCAGTTTATCACGATTTCGTCGAGGTCCAAGCTCCTACAATGAGCAGTTCTTC	CASSLSRFRRGPSSYNEQFF
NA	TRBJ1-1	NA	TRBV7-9	TGTGCCAGCAGCCCGAGTCCTGCCCAGAACACTGAAGCTTTCTTT	CASSPSPAQNTEAFF
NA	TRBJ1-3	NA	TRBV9	TGTGCCAGCAGCGTAGAGCTAAAGGGGATGGCGGGAGGAAACACCATATATTTT	CASSVELKGMAGGNTIYF
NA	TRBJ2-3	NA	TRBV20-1	TGCAGTGCTAGTGGTACCGCGAGCACAGATACGCAGTATTTT	CSASGTASTDTQYF
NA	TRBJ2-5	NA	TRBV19	TGTGCCAGTAGTCACCTTCGGGGTCGGGGAGAGACCCAGTACTTC	CASSHLRGRGETQYF
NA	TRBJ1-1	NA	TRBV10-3	TGTGCCATCAAGGGAGGGGCGAACACTGAAGCTTTCTTT	CAIKGGANTEAFF
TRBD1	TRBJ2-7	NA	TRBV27	TGTGCCAGCAGTTCGACAGGGTACGAGCAGTACTTC	CASSSTGYEQYF
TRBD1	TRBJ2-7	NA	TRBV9	TGTGCCAGCAGCCCCACGGACAGGTTCACCTACGAGCAGTACTTC	CASSPTDRFTYEQYF
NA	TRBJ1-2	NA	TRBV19	TGTGCCAGTGGAATACGGGGAGTTGCTGGCTACACCTTC	CASGIRGVAGYTF
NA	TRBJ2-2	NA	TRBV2	TGTGCCAGCATTTCGGTTTATCCCGGGGAGCTGTTTTTT	CASISVYPGELFF
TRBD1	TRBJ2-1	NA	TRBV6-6	TGTGCCAGCAGTTCTAGAGGACAGGAAAATGAGCAGTTCTTC	CASSSRGQENEQFF
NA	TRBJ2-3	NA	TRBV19	TGTGCCAGTAGGGACATCACAGATACGCAGTATTTT	CASRDITDTQYF
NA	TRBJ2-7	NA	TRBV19	TGTGCCAGTAGTATAGATCCAGGGCTTCTTAGGAAGCAGTACTTC	CASSIDPGLLRKQYF
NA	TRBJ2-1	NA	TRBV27	TGTGCCAGCACCCTTTACAATGAGCAGTTCTTC	CASTLYNEQFF